This TCR beta chain was captured by sequencing in a study of immune evolution from preneoplasia to lung adenocarcinoma. Germline-derived CDR1 and CDR2 are DFQATT and SNEGSKA (reference sequence). The CDR3 is made up of 11 amino acids. With 0 bases removed from V and 11 bases from J, the gap between germline ends came to 10 bases. This clone was seen a few times. Using immunoSEQ multiplex PCR, the repertoire was profiled, and TCRdb retains in-frame clones only, with some absent. The sample yields about 15,000 clones, about 82% seen once. The source is a person aged 65-85 years with lung adenocarcinoma. What was sequenced was FFPE minimally invasive lung adenocarcinoma tissue. The V call is TRBV20-1, the J call TRBJ2-5, with no clear D. The CDR3 loop reads CSARDLRWQYF. In nucleotides, the CDR3 is TGCAGTGCTAGAGATCTGAGGTGGCAGTACTTC.